This entry lists 13 T cell receptor beta chains sequenced from one sample in a study of blood T cell dynamics during melanoma immunotherapy (dated by TCRdb to about 2020). The meaning of the sample's time point label: pre-treatment baseline. The method behind the library was the immunoSEQ multiplex PCR assay. This is the immuneACCESS table as TCRdb keeps it, with only in-frame sequences that have V and J called. A part of the clones is gone; compared with another copy, unresolved V genes explain less than half, and the rest is unexplained. The sample profile shows some 15,000 clones; approximately 84% of them were found once. Approximately 9.4% of the sample is in the top ten clones. The material sequenced was blood, taken from a patient treated with checkpoint blockade. These receptors were taken from a human donor with melanoma.

This clone was detected once. V usage is TRBV7-2 and J usage is TRBJ2-1; perhaps D is TRBD1 or TRBD2 (6 bases each). The length of the CDR3 is 12 residues. Germline CDR1 reads SGHTA; CDR2 reads FQGNSA. The V gene lost 5 bases and the J gene lost 10 bases, with 12 bases spanning the gap. CDR3 sequence reads: CASSTGAREQFF. CDR3 DNA sequence: TGTGCCAGCAGCACGGGGGCTAGGGAGCAGTTCTTC. Based on the CDR3 plus reference TRBV7-2 and TRBJ2-1, the full variable domain is GAGVSQSPSNKVTEKGKDVELRCDPISGHTALYWYRQSLGQGLEFLIYFQGNSAPDKSGLPSDRFSAERTGGSVSTLTIQRTQQEDSAVYLCASSTGAREQFFGPGTRLTVL.

This chain's CDR3 is CASRLRGPGELFF. CDR3 nucleotide sequence: TGTGCCAGCAGACTAAGAGGCCCCGGGGAGCTGTTTTTT. This chain connects TRBV28 to TRBJ2-2, with unresolved D. This CDR3 is built from 13 residues. Per the germline V gene, CDR1 is MDHEN and CDR2 is SYDVKM. Trimming removed 6 bases from V and 6 bases from J, with 11 bases in between.

The genes are TRBV19 and TRBJ2-5; TRBD1 aligns across 9 bases. CDR1 and CDR2 from the germline V gene are LNHDA and SQIVND (reference sequence). The CDR3 totals 16 residues. The J segment lost 4 bases and the V segment lost 3 bases, leaving 9 bases of the junction unmatched. CDR3 loop: CASSILPGTGTETQYF. In DNA, the CDR3 is TGTGCCAGTAGTATCCTCCCCGGGACAGGGACAGAGACCCAGTACTTC.

This sequence joins TRBV5-1 and TRBJ2-2, with 8 bases identical to TRBD1. Germline V gives CDR1 SGHRS, CDR2 YFSETQ. CDR3 length: 15 amino acids. Losses at the gene ends were 3 bases for V and 0 bases for J; bases not matched to a gene: 1. The CDR3 bases are TGCGCCAGCAGCTCGGACAGGGCGAACACCGGGGAGCTGTTTTTT. This codes for CASSSDRANTGELFF.

The chain couples TRBV5-5 to TRBJ1-1, with D unresolved. This CDR3 contains 15 residues. V was cut by 0 bases and J by 2 bases, with 11 bases left in between. Per germline, CDR1 SGHKS and CDR2 YYEKEE (reference sequence). The chain's CDR3 is CASSLDGRTNTEAFF. CDR3 nucleotides: TGTGCCAGCAGCTTGGATGGCAGGACTAACACTGAAGCTTTCTTT.

The chain links TRBV28 to TRBJ1-3, with 7 bases matching TRBD1. V dropped 6 bases and J dropped 0; count of bases not matched to a gene: 8. Germline-derived CDR1 and CDR2 are MDHEN and SYDVKM. The CDR3 length is 16 residues. The chain's CDR3 is CASSSPGTVSGNTIYF. The CDR3 DNA follows: TGTGCCAGCAGCTCCCCCGGGACAGTCTCTGGAAACACCATATATTTT.

The rearrangement uses TRBV11-2 and TRBJ2-2; possible D gene TRBD2, 7 bases. Trimming took off 3 bases at V and 7 bases at J, with 21 bases between the two ends. CDR3 length: 17 residues. Germline loops: CDR1 SGHAT, CDR2 FQNNGV. DNA for the CDR3: TGTGCCAGCAGCTTTTCCCCCCGGGGGGCCTTGGGCGGGGAGCTGTTTTTT. Its translation is CASSFSPRGALGGELFF.

The genes are TRBV28 and TRBJ2-1, with 13 bases aligning to TRBD2. Germline assignment: CDR1 MDHEN and CDR2 SYDVKM. CDR3 length equals 14 residues. J was trimmed by 6 bases and V by 10 bases; bases with no gene match: 6. The CDR3 DNA reads as TGTGCCACCACAGGACTAGCGGGAGTCAATGAGCAGTTCTTC. Its translation: CATTGLAGVNEQFF.

The chain recombines TRBV30 with TRBJ2-7, with TRBD1 identical over 9 bases. Germline CDR1 and CDR2: GTSNPN and SVGIG (reference sequence). Losses at the gene ends were 4 bases for V and 2 bases for J; bases not matched to a gene: 9. The CDR3 has 15 residues. CDR3 nucleotide sequence: TGTGCCTGGACTCCCTACCGGGACAGGGCCTACGAGCAGTACTTC. It yields the protein CAWTPYRDRAYEQYF.

This clone appeared a single time. The V gene is TRBV5-1, the J gene TRBJ1-6, with a tentative D call TRBD1 (6 bases). Germline assignment: CDR1 SGHRS and CDR2 YFSETQ. CDR3 length equals 14 residues. Trimming removed 4 bases from V and 8 bases from J, with 13 bases in between. The CDR3 spells CASSNGGFDSPLHF. In DNA, the CDR3 is TGCGCCAGCAGCAACGGGGGCTTTGATTCACCCCTCCACTTT.

The rearrangement uses TRBV11-3 and TRBJ2-2; the D gene is possibly TRBD2 (5 bases). The CDR3 consists of 18 residues. From germline, CDR1 is SGHNT and CDR2 YENEEA. V was pared by 5 bases and J by 2 bases, with 21 bases between. The CDR3 is CASSPGASWVKNTGELFF. CDR3 DNA: TGTGCCAGCAGCCCGGGTGCTAGCTGGGTCAAAAACACCGGGGAGCTGTTTTTT.

This chain uses TRBV11-2 with TRBJ1-1; a weak D match, TRBD1 (5 bases). The length of the CDR3 is 13 residues. Trimming removed 8 bases from V and 10 bases from J, with 20 bases in between. In germline, CDR1 is SGHAT, CDR2 FQNNGV. The CDR3 loop reads CASAPRIGGGAFF. As DNA, the CDR3 is TGTGCCAGCGCGCCTAGAATCGGCGGGGGAGCTTTCTTT.

The chain recombines TRBV19 with TRBJ1-5; 9 nucleotides agree with TRBD1. This CDR3 has 15 residues. V shed 6 bases, J shed 2 bases, and the junction held 5 bases outside the gene matches. The germline gives CDR1 LNHDA, CDR2 SQIVND (reference sequence). The CDR3 sequence: CASRKRTGGNQPQHF. The CDR3 DNA reads TGTGCCAGTAGGAAAAGGACAGGGGGCAATCAGCCCCAGCATTTT.